This record covers a single T cell receptor (beta chain). Its antigen remains undetermined. No base qualities exist here, and no much larger clone lies one base off it. Collaborating institutions collected whole blood in K2EDTA tubes following their own protocols. For TCRbeta analysis, collaborator samples were shipped as frozen whole blood, as isolated PBMCs, or as DNA extracted from either sample type. TCRbeta CDR3 regions were amplified from genomic DNA by means of the immunoSEQ Assay, a bias-controlled multiplex PCR. The published analysis was carried out like this. Within the assay, amplification of reference gene primers was used to estimate how many nucleated cells each sample contained. To quantify the absolute abundance of each unique TCRbeta CDR3 rearrangement, sequence reads were collapsed and filtered. For each sample, productive Simpson clonality was calculated by taking the square root of Simpson's diversity index across productive rearrangements. TCRdb obtained this table from immuneACCESS and retained in-frame rearrangements with V and J assigned. These tables miss some clones; where compared with another copy, unresolved V genes account for less than half of the shortfall, and the remainder is unexplained. That table is the source of V, J and clone size, and D and trimming were worked out from the DNA. Counted in this sample were 4,000 to 6,000 clones; about 88% of them appeared once. Jointly, the top ten make up 2.5% to 3.5% of the sample.

These data belong to a study of blood T cell repertoires in COVID-19 (dated by TCRdb to between 2020 and 2021). With respect to the entire study: Collaborator samples came from the United States, Italy and Spain and covered acute and convalescent phases of COVID-19. The material from the prospective study consisted of cDNA or gDNA derived from T cells, B-cell-depleted T cells, or PBMCs. Where available, HLA class I and class II types were taken from metadata supplied by the sample provider and were not determined by assay-based typing. Samples came from the ongoing ImmuneRACE study (first 160 participants) plus 1,254 subjects from 6 global collaborators. The dataset comprised deeply sampled blood TCRbeta repertoires from subjects exposed to, actively infected with, or recovered from COVID-19. The sample metadata nearly always contained a de-identified subject ID, COVID-19 status, age in years and sex. A freely available public database, intended as a resource for researchers studying the immune response to SARS-CoV-2, is where the repertoires were released. General conclusions and limits of the study: Clinical and demographic metadata were provided uncurated, with the amount varying by source and participant.

Including the terminal cysteine and phenylalanine, the CDR3 comprises 15 residues. Only the CDR3 DNA is retained, 45 bases long and in frame from the first base. The V end loses 6 bases and the J end loses 3 bases, and a stretch of 17 bases separates them. Via the germline V gene, CDR1 is MNHEY and CDR2 SVGAGI. The source of this sequence is a woman older than 75 with acute or convalescent COVID-19. Material: peripheral blood. The chain employs TRBV6-5 and TRBJ2-5; TRBD2 is possibly the D segment (5 matching bases). The sequence in DNA is TGTGCCAGCAGGGGTTCAGGACGGGGAAAAGAGACCCAGTACTTC. Translated, this gives CASRGSGRGKETQYF.